Detailed here is one T cell receptor (beta chain). The antigen remains undetermined. These data belong to a study of T cell responses to AZD1222 COVID-19 vaccine. Whole-study findings and limits: Reportedly, close to half of spike-specific TCRs are directed against unmutated variant regions. The study found vaccine-associated CD4 TCRs spanning spike, dominant at 160-218 and 743-854.

Second-dose timings of about 4 or about 12 weeks were pooled. Assay: immunoSEQ multiplex PCR; the TCRdb copy retains only in-frame clones and omits some. The table includes 110,000 to 150,000 clones, around 92% detected once. CDR3 length: 13 residues. Germline-derived CDR1 and CDR2 are MNHNY and SVGAGI (reference sequence). Trimming cost V 5 bases and J 7 bases, with 14 bases left between them. The chain carries TRBV6-6 and TRBJ1-2, with no clear D. The material sequenced was peripheral blood, taken 28 days after the second AZD1222 dose. This TCR was recovered from an adult who received the AZD1222 COVID-19 vaccine. The CDR3 nucleotides read TGTGCCAGCAGTCAAAGCACGACCGGTGGCTACACCTTC. As protein: CASSQSTTGGYTF.